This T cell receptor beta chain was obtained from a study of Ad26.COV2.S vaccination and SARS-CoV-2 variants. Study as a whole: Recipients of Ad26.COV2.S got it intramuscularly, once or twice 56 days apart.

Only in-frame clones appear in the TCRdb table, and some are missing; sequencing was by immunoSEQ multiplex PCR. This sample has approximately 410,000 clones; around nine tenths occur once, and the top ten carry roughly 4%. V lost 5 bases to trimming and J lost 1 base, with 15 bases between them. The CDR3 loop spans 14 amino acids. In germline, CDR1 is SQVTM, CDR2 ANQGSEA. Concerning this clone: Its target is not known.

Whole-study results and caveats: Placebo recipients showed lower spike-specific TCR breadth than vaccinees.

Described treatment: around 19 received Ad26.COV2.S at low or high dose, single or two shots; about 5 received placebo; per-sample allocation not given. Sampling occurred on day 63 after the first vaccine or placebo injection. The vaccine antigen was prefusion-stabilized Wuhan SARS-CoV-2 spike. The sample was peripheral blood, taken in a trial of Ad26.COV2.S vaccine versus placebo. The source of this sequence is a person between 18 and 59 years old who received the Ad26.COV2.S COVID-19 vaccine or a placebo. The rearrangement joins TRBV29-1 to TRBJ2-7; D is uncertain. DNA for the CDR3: TGCAGCGTTTCCCAACGTGGTCAGTCCTACGAGCAGTACTTC. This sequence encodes CSVSQRGQSYEQYF.